The present T cell receptor (beta chain) was sequenced within a study of blood T cell repertoires in COVID-19. Overall study context: Donors in the United States, Italy and Spain gave samples during acute or convalescent COVID-19. T cells, B-cell-depleted T cells, or PBMCs provided the cDNA or gDNA that served as material.

Followed longitudinally, the Seattle patients had been enrolled during active infection. The length of the CDR3 is 15 residues. Germline lookup yields CDR1 LGHNT and CDR2 FRNRAP. V lost 5 bases and J lost 2, with 14 bases in between. The authors' processing: Estimation of nucleated cell counts relied on the amplification of reference gene primers. Profiled with immunoSEQ multiplex PCR; TCRdb holds only in-frame clones, not every one. That table supplies the V and J calls and clone size; D and trimming were determined from the DNA. This table has over 200,000 clones, around 90% appearing once. The chain recombines TRBV12-5 with TRBJ2-3; D perhaps matches TRBD1 (6 bases). This clonotype was obtained from a man under 40 with COVID-19, enrolled during active disease. What was sequenced was peripheral blood. The CDR3 bases are TGTGCTAGTGGTCAACTTCAGGGGACCACAGATACGCAGTATTTT. This translates into CASGQLQGTTDTQYF.